The 25 T cell receptor beta chains in this list originate from one sample, sequenced in a study of cytomegalovirus exposure and HLA in healthy donors. PCR was performed using 60 Vbeta and 13 Jbeta primers. The protocol was immunoSEQ multiplex PCR, while the TCRdb copy is restricted to in-frame clones and leaves out a portion. The sample has roughly 150,000 clones; around 68% are singletons. Sample: PBMCs. Source of these receptors: a man aged 25 to 45 in good health and CMV-seropositive.

CDR3 nucleotide sequence: TGTGCCAGCAGTTTCCACAGGACGGGGGGTGACACTGAAGCTTTCTTT. This gives the protein CASSFHRTGGDTEAFF. V gene TRBV6-5 combines with J gene TRBJ1-1; perhaps TRBD1 as D (5 bases). V was pared by 4 bases and J by 3 bases, with 18 bases between. Germline values: CDR1 MNHEY, CDR2 SVGAGI. The CDR3 spans 16 residues.

V is TRBV4-2 and J is TRBJ2-7; D is unresolved. Germline V gene lookup returns CDR1 LGHNA and CDR2 YNFKEQ. The CDR3 is 15 residues long. V was trimmed by 0 bases and J by 0 bases, leaving 9 bases between them. CDR3 coding DNA: TGTGCCAGCAGCCAAGAGGGCCAGAGCTCCTACGAGCAGTACTTC. Amino acid sequence: CASSQEGQSSYEQYF.

The chain employs TRBV15 and TRBJ2-3, with D maybe TRBD2 (6 bases). The ends were cut back, 5 bases at V and 4 bases at J, with 25 bases in the middle. This CDR3 comprises 18 residues. CDR1 and CDR2 from the germline V gene are LNHNV and YYDKDF (reference sequence). The chain's CDR3 is CATSAPTRGDLGADTQYF. CDR3 sequence (DNA): TGTGCCACCAGCGCCCCAACGAGAGGGGACTTGGGGGCAGATACGCAGTATTTT.

Worth noting for this clone: A read error may produce the germline difference seen at one junction end. The J gene is TRBJ1-2, the V gene TRBV4-1; D gene unclear. Germline V lookup: CDR1 MGHRA, CDR2 YSYEKL. The CDR3 covers 15 residues. The CDR3 loop reads CASRQVSLSGYGYTF. CDR3 sequence (DNA): TGCGCCAGCAGGCAAGTATCACTGTCGGGCTATGGCTACACCTTC.

This clone appeared a single time. This chain connects TRBV27 to TRBJ1-4; maybe TRBD1 (6 bases). V was cut by 6 bases and J by 3 bases, with 17 bases left in between. CDR1 MNHEY and CDR2 SMNVEV come from the germline V gene (reference sequence). There are 16 residues in the CDR3. The CDR3 sequence: CASRVPGRGPNEKLFF. CDR3 DNA: TGTGCCAGCAGAGTCCCCGGCAGGGGTCCTAATGAAAAACTGTTTTTT.

The chain couples TRBV6-1 to TRBJ1-5, with a possible D match to TRBD1 (6 bases). Germline CDR1 reads MNHNS; CDR2 reads SASEGT. The CDR3 loop spans 16 amino acids. Trimming removed 4 bases at V and 2 bases at J, with 15 bases between. The DNA for the CDR3 is TGTGCCAGCAGTGCCGCGGGGGGGCTGGGCAATCAGCCCCAGCATTTT. It codes for CASSAAGGLGNQPQHF.

The sample holds a few counts of this clone. The J gene is TRBJ1-3, the V gene TRBV27, with TRBD1 matching 9 bases. J was trimmed by 4 bases and V by 7 bases; bases with no gene match: 11. Germline CDR1 is MNHEY and CDR2 is SMNVEV (reference sequence). There are 16 residues in the CDR3. The CDR3 DNA reads as TGTGCCAGCACCCTATCCGGGACAGGGCCCGGAAACACCATATATTTT. It specifies CASTLSGTGPGNTIYF.

Only a few counts were recorded for this clone. The chain combines TRBV28 with TRBJ1-2, with D possibly being TRBD1 (5 bases). Looked up from germline, CDR1 is MDHEN and CDR2 is SYDVKM. V lost 3 bases to trimming and J lost 1 base, with 9 bases between them. This CDR3 is built from 14 residues. The CDR3 here is CASSLGRINYGYTF. Written as DNA, the CDR3 is TGTGCCAGCAGTTTGGGGCGGATTAACTATGGCTACACCTTC.

The chain employs TRBV6-5 and TRBJ2-1; 9 nucleotides match TRBD2. There are 14 residues in the CDR3. V shed 4 bases, J shed 4 bases, and the junction held 2 bases outside the gene matches. Germline CDR1 MNHEY, CDR2 SVGAGI. This CDR3 reads CASSWLAGYNEQFF. CDR3 DNA sequence: TGTGCCAGCAGTTGGCTAGCGGGGTACAATGAGCAGTTCTTC.

This clone was seen a single time. This chain links TRBV4-1 with TRBJ1-3; D is uncertain. The germline CDR1 and CDR2 sequences are MGHRA and YSYEKL. V was clipped by 3 bases and J by 0 bases, with 12 bases between them. The CDR3 sequence is 16 residues long. CDR3 region: CASSQSSPDSGNTIYF. In nucleotides, the CDR3 is TGCGCCAGCAGCCAGTCTAGTCCAGACTCTGGAAACACCATATATTTT.

This chain links TRBV13 with TRBJ1-1; TRBD1 agrees at 8 bases. The V and J ends lost 5 bases and 0 bases, in that order; junction bases with no gene match: 14. Germline CDR1 is PRHDT and CDR2 is FYEKMQ (reference sequence). The CDR3 is 18 residues long. The CDR3: CASSLQRTGILMNTEAFF. CDR3 bases: TGTGCCAGCAGCCTTCAGAGGACAGGGATTTTGATGAACACTGAAGCTTTCTTT.

This chain connects TRBV29-1 to TRBJ1-2; no reliable D call. Trimming stripped 7 bases from V and 9 bases from J, with 12 bases between. This CDR3 has 10 residues. Germline assignment: CDR1 SQVTM and CDR2 ANQGSEA. The CDR3 region is CSAGVERYTF. CDR3 coding DNA: TGCAGCGCCGGGGTGGAGCGCTACACCTTC.

The rearrangement links TRBV7-6 to TRBJ1-4, with D hard to call. The CDR3 is 13 residues long. Germline V CDR1 and CDR2: SGHVS, FNYEAQ. V lost 7 bases, J lost 7 bases, and 13 bases lay in between. This chain's CDR3 is CASTLGGSEKLFF. In DNA, the CDR3 is TGTGCCAGCACCTTGGGTGGGAGTGAAAAACTGTTTTTT.

The sample holds a few counts of this clone. In DNA form, the CDR3 reads TGTGCCAGCAACCGACAGGGGGTAGGGGAAAAACTGTTTTTT. It translates to CASNRQGVGEKLFF. This chain connects TRBV6-1 to TRBJ1-4; TRBD1 matches 9 bases. The CDR3 extends over 14 amino acids. Looked up from germline, CDR1 is MNHNS and CDR2 is SASEGT. V was pared by 7 bases and J by 8 bases, with 8 bases of the junction left unmatched.

This clone was found a few times. This rearrangement joins TRBV2 to TRBJ1-2; 7 bases agree with TRBD1. The V segment lost 7 bases and the J segment 5 bases; nucleotides outside the gene matches: 4. CDR3 length: 12 amino acids. CDR1 is SNHLY and CDR2 is FYNNEI in the germline V gene. Written as DNA, the CDR3 is TGTGCCAGCAATGTACAGGGGTATGGCTACACCTTC. Protein product: CASNVQGYGYTF.

This chain links TRBV5-1 with TRBJ2-7; TRBD1 agrees at 11 bases. The CDR3 totals 15 residues. The trim removed 4 bases at V and 5 bases at J, leaving 8 bases unmatched. The germline CDR1 and CDR2 sequences are SGHRS and YFSETQ. CDR3 sequence (DNA): TGCGCCAGCAGCCTGGGACAGGGGGTTTTTAACGAGCAGTACTTC. It is translated as CASSLGQGVFNEQYF.

V usage is TRBV10-3 and J usage is TRBJ1-2; 7 bases fit TRBD1. J was trimmed by 4 bases and V by 6 bases; bases with no gene match: 8. The germline V gene encodes CDR1 ENHRY and CDR2 SYGVKD. The CDR3 covers 14 residues. The CDR3 region is CAISQGEPFYGYTF. The CDR3 nucleotides read TGTGCCATCAGCCAGGGGGAACCTTTCTATGGCTACACCTTC.

The V and J genes are TRBV11-3 and TRBJ2-2, with D unclear. Per the germline V gene, CDR1 is SGHNT and CDR2 is YENEEA. This CDR3 region has 15 residues. Deletions cut 5 bases from V and 4 bases from J, with 14 bases between. The CDR3 DNA reads TGTGCCAGCAGCGACTTCAAGATGAGCACCGGGGAGCTGTTTTTT. Amino acids: CASSDFKMSTGELFF.

This chain uses TRBV5-6 with TRBJ1-1; D not resolved. V lost 1 base, J lost 9 bases, and 13 bases lay in between. Germline values: CDR1 SGHDT, CDR2 YYEEEE. CDR3 size: 13 residues. This CDR3 reads CASSLPEGGKAFF. Here the CDR3 DNA reads TGTGCCAGCAGCTTGCCAGAGGGAGGAAAAGCTTTCTTT.

This sequence joins TRBV28 and TRBJ1-5; a weak D match, TRBD1 (6 bases). V shed 6 bases and J shed 5 bases, with 8 bases lying between them. The CDR3 is 12 residues long. The germline gives CDR1 MDHEN, CDR2 SYDVKM. The CDR3 region is CASSGGHQPQHF. In DNA, the CDR3 is TGTGCCAGCAGCGGGGGGCATCAGCCCCAGCATTTT.

This rearrangement joins TRBV5-5 to TRBJ2-7, with a possible D match to TRBD2 (7 bases). Trimming stripped 4 bases from V and 0 bases from J, with 11 bases between. Germline CDR1 is SGHKS and CDR2 is YYEKEE (reference sequence). The CDR3 covers 14 residues. In DNA, the CDR3 is TGTGCCAGCAGCCGGGGGGACATCTCCTACGAGCAGTACTTC. Translating it yields CASSRGDISYEQYF.

This clone was detected a few times. The rearrangement uses TRBV27 and TRBJ2-7, with TRBD2 as a possible D gene (6 bases). The germline V gene has CDR1 MNHEY and CDR2 SMNVEV (reference sequence). Trimming took 2 bases from V and 9 from J, leaving 17 bases between them. There are 14 residues in the CDR3. This CDR3 is CASSLTATGEAQYF. The CDR3, as DNA: TGTGCCAGCAGTTTAACGGCTACCGGGGAGGCGCAGTACTTC.

J is TRBJ2-5 and V is TRBV19; D gene ambiguous. Germline V lookup: CDR1 LNHDA, CDR2 SQIVND (reference sequence). V dropped 5 bases and J dropped 3 bases, with 10 bases sitting between them. The CDR3 length is 13 residues. This CDR3 is CASSLGHEETQYF. The CDR3, as DNA: TGTGCCAGTAGTTTAGGGCACGAAGAGACCCAGTACTTC.

The chain uses TRBV27 and TRBJ1-5; 7 nucleotides agree with TRBD1. Looked up from germline, CDR1 is MNHEY and CDR2 is SMNVEV (reference sequence). The CDR3 is 14 residues long. J gave up 6 bases and V 4 bases, and 6 bases lay outside the gene matches. DNA of the CDR3: TGTGCCAGCAGTTCGACAGGGTATCGTCAGCCCCAGCATTTT. Translated, it gives CASSSTGYRQPQHF.

The V gene is TRBV27, the J gene TRBJ2-1; possible D gene TRBD2, 5 bases. The germline V gene has CDR1 MNHEY and CDR2 SMNVEV (reference sequence). The CDR3 has 17 residues. Trimming took off 7 bases at V and 9 bases at J, with 28 bases between the two ends. This CDR3 reads CASTLVRPFPLAGEQFF. The CDR3 coding sequence is TGTGCCAGCACCTTAGTCCGCCCTTTCCCCCTGGCGGGTGAGCAGTTCTTC.